This is a list of T cell receptor beta chains from one sample in a study of OX40 agonist ivuxolimab in advanced cancers. Profiled with immunoSEQ multiplex PCR; TCRdb holds only in-frame clones, not every one. The sample shows tens of thousands of clones, about 85% of them seen only once. The sample consisted of CD4+ or CD8+ T cells sorted from blood, taken in a trial of the OX40 agonist ivuxolimab. The receptor source for this set is an adult with an advanced solid tumor such as melanoma, head and neck, liver or kidney cancer. The conserved cysteine and the conserved F or W are not part of the CDR3 here. The order of the fields is V gene, clone size, CDR3 protein. The size field is filled for only some rows; it gives once, few, many or a size class.

TRBV10-1,NA,ASTTAGGTHQETQY
TRBV4-1,NA,ASSQTGRPGQDTQY
TRBV7-2,NA,ASSGLEEQF
TRBV6-5,NA,ASSYSRGADTQY
TRBV4-2,NA,ASSQGTGNEQF
TRBV27,few,ASSLRTGVGYT
TRBV28,NA,ASSLPGFAGYT
TRBV28,NA,AYSSGRAAQF
TRBV7-8,NA,ASSLGTGYTEAF
TRBV21-1,NA,ASSKLRRRGIYEQY
TRBV28,NA,ASSLFNRGYGYT
TRBV19,NA,ASSGEGLFDEQF
TRBV10-1,NA,ASSESTGQDHNIQY
TRBV7-3,NA,ASSGTGGDTGELF
TRBV19,NA,ASTLSTGFYSNQPQH
TRBV2,NA,ASKESSRQY
TRBV27,NA,ASSSRQDQPQH
TRBV19,NA,ACSETDSNQPQH
TRBV19,NA,ASSRGAQMDTQY
TRBV11-2,NA,ASSTSGGRATEQF
TRBV5-1,NA,ASNPKKGSLEQY
TRBV18,NA,ASSPDGDEQY
TRBV10-3,NA,AISDTGTGGYEQY
TRBV23-1,NA,ASSHLGENTEAF
TRBV29-1,NA,SVQAPNTEAF
TRBV11-1,NA,ASSLEWEAHTDTQY
TRBV19,once,ASSISPGGSYEQY
TRBV28,NA,ASSLTGSEQY
TRBV7-9,NA,ASSSGDRGLGYT
TRBV6-6,NA,ASRGQGRNTDTQY
TRBV7-2,once,ASSLTGQGHYGYT
TRBV19,NA,ASSIFQGDQETQY
TRBV2,NA,ASSRDSNQPQH
TRBV6-1,once,AGRTGGTEKLF
TRBV4-1,NA,ASSQQTPGAGEKLF
TRBV18,NA,ASSPFGQGGGQPQH
TRBV6-6,NA,ASSYSLAENYGYT
TRBV5-1,NA,ASSLAGVGETQY
TRBV6-5,NA,ASSYSGWQGNYGYT
TRBV7-3,NA,ASSPGGDTQY
TRBV6-1,few,ASTNMAGSTDTQY
TRBV14,NA,ASSQAGTPRTDTQY
TRBV6-4,NA,ASSDGQKNTGELF
TRBV5-1,NA,ASSPGGPTDTQY
TRBV7-9,NA,ASSLLARDEKLF
TRBV2,few,ASRLAGGLEQY
TRBV27,once,ASSLLQGGGYT
TRBV4-1,once,ASSQATSGGRTDTQY